A selection of T cell receptor beta chains follows, all from one sample in a study of cytomegalovirus exposure and HLA in healthy donors. Generated by immunoSEQ multiplex PCR, the TCRdb table keeps only in-frame clones and is missing some. The sample carries roughly 140,000 clones, around 75% recorded once. Sequencing used PBMCs. These receptors were collected from a female donor in good health and CMV-seronegative. CDR3s include the opening cysteine and the closing phenylalanine or tryptophan. A D gene is named only where the DNA matches it firmly. A row's size may be missing; if present it is once, few, many or a size class.

TRBD1,.,TRBV5-6,TRBJ1-4,TGTGCCAGCAGCTTGACAGGGGTTGAGAATGAAAAACTGTTTTTT,CASSLTGVENEKLFF
.,.,TRBV11-2,TRBJ2-5,TGTGCCAGCAGCATTTGGACAGAAAGACAAGAGACCCAGTACTTC,CASSIWTERQETQYF
TRBD1,.,TRBV5-1,TRBJ1-2,TGCGCCAGCAGCCCGGACAGGGTGGTGTATCGTGGCTACACCTTC,CASSPDRVVYRGYTF
.,.,TRBV19,TRBJ2-7,TGTGCCAGTAGGGACAAAAAGTACTTC,CASRDKKYF
.,.,TRBV28,TRBJ2-7,TGTGCCAGCAGTACTCGACAGGAAAGGGCCTACGAGCAGTACTTC,CASSTRQERAYEQYF
TRBD1,few,TRBV15,TRBJ2-7,TGTGCCACCAGCAGAGCCGGGACAGGGACGTACGAGCAGTACTTC,CATSRAGTGTYEQYF
.,.,TRBV29-1,TRBJ2-7,TGCAGCGTTGATCTGGGGGCGGGTAGGGGCGAGCAGTACTTC,CSVDLGAGRGEQYF
.,.,TRBV28,TRBJ2-3,TGTGCCAGCAGTTTATACAGGGTCGGCACAGATACGCAGTATTTT,CASSLYRVGTDTQYF
TRBD1,.,TRBV5-1,TRBJ2-7,TGCGCCAGCAGCGGGGGAGGGACAGGGCCCTACGAGCAGTACTTC,CASSGGGTGPYEQYF
.,.,TRBV5-1,TRBJ2-3,TGCGCCAGCAGCGTGGACAGTCGGGAAGATACGCAGTATTTT,CASSVDSREDTQYF
.,.,TRBV27,TRBJ2-7,TGTGCCAGCAGTTATGCCGACGGAGGGGAGCAGTACTTC,CASSYADGGEQYF
TRBD1,.,TRBV4-2,TRBJ2-1,TGTGCCAGCAGCGGACAGGGGACGCAGTTCTTC,CASSGQGTQFF
TRBD1,.,TRBV10-3,TRBJ2-7,TGTGCCACGGGACAGGGCTACGAGCAGTACTTC,CATGQGYEQYF
.,few,TRBV19,TRBJ1-5,TGTGCCAGTAATGGGGGGGAGCTCCAGCATTTT,CASNGGELQHF
TRBD1,.,TRBV28,TRBJ2-7,TGTGCCAGCATCCTAGGGCAGGGGGTAAGCGAGCAGTACTTC,CASILGQGVSEQYF
.,.,TRBV27,TRBJ2-1,TGTGCCAGCAGTTTAGGCGGCAGCTACAATGAGCAGTTCTTC,CASSLGGSYNEQFF
.,.,TRBV7-9,TRBJ2-3,TGTGCCAGCAGCTTATTCTGGGGGGGCAGCACAGATACGCAGTATTTT,CASSLFWGGSTDTQYF
TRBD2,once,TRBV6-1,TRBJ2-3,TGTGCCAGCAGTCACACTAGCGGGAGGAAAGATACGCAGTATTTT,CASSHTSGRKDTQYF
TRBD1,.,TRBV5-1,TRBJ1-1,TGCGCCAGCAGCTTGGGAGGGACAGGGAACACTGAAGCTTTCTTT,CASSLGGTGNTEAFF
.,.,TRBV29-1,TRBJ1-1,TGCAGCACGGACACTTGGACTGAAGCTTTCTTT,CSTDTWTEAFF
.,.,TRBV4-2,TRBJ1-2,TGTGCCAGCAGCCAAGATAACCAGGGAGGGCTATATGGCTACACCTTC,CASSQDNQGGLYGYTF
.,.,TRBV27,TRBJ1-5,TGTGCCAGCAGTTTCTCGACAAGGATTGGCAATCAGCCCCAGCATTTT,CASSFSTRIGNQPQHF
.,.,TRBV6-5,TRBJ2-3,TGTGCCAGCAGTTACCTGCCGGGAGGCACAGATACGCAGTATTTT,CASSYLPGGTDTQYF
TRBD2,few,TRBV11-2,TRBJ2-1,TGTGCCAGCAGCTTAGCCTCTGCGGGGGGAGGGCAGTTCTTC,CASSLASAGGGQFF
TRBD2,.,TRBV27,TRBJ2-7,TGTGCCAGCAGTTTTGGGCTAGCGGGAGCCTACGAGCAGTACTTC,CASSFGLAGAYEQYF
TRBD1,.,TRBV7-2,TRBJ2-5,TGTGCCAGCAGCTTGGAAGGGGGCATTGAGACCCAGTACTTC,CASSLEGGIETQYF
.,.,TRBV7-8,TRBJ2-1,TGTGCCAGCAGCTTAGCCCGGATAAGCGATGAGCAGTTCTTC,CASSLARISDEQFF
.,once,TRBV7-6,TRBJ2-2,TGTGCCAGCAGCTTAGCTCCGGACAAGAACACCGGGGAGCTGTTTTTT,CASSLAPDKNTGELFF
TRBD2,.,TRBV6-4,TRBJ2-3,TGTGCCAGCAGCGAAACGTCGGGAGGGGCAGATACGCAGTATTTT,CASSETSGGADTQYF
TRBD1,few,TRBV6-1,TRBJ1-5,TGTGCCATTTCGGACAGGGACAATCAGCCCCAGCATTTT,CAISDRDNQPQHF
TRBD2,.,TRBV28,TRBJ2-2,TGTGCCAGCAGTCTCGGGGGGGTTCGGAGGGAGCTGTTTTTT,CASSLGGVRRELFF
.,.,TRBV6-6,TRBJ2-3,TGTGCCAGCAGTTACTCGACACGGATTAGCACAGATACGCAGTATTTT,CASSYSTRISTDTQYF
TRBD2,few,TRBV27,TRBJ2-7,TGTGCCAGCAGTTTATCTCGAGGGAGGGGTTACGAGCAGTACTTC,CASSLSRGRGYEQYF
.,.,TRBV5-5,TRBJ1-5,TGTGCCAGCAGCGCGGGACGGATTAGCAATCAGCCCCAGCATTTT,CASSAGRISNQPQHF
TRBD2,.,TRBV2,TRBJ2-1,TGTGCCAGCAGTGAAGATGTAGCGGGAGCGGGTAGTGAGCAGTTCTTC,CASSEDVAGAGSEQFF
.,.,TRBV2,TRBJ1-6,TGTGCCAGCCTAGTGGAGGGGAGGAGTGGTTCACCCCTCCACTTT,CASLVEGRSGSPLHF
TRBD2,.,TRBV25-1,TRBJ2-3,TGTGCCAGCAGTGATCGGGGGAGGGCAGATACGCAGTATTTT,CASSDRGRADTQYF
.,.,TRBV13,TRBJ2-1,TGTGCCAGCAGCTCCCTTGGACAGCAAGCCTACAATGAGCAGTTCTTC,CASSSLGQQAYNEQFF
.,.,TRBV18,TRBJ1-1,TGTGCCAGCTCAAAGGGACAGAACACTGAAGCTTTCTTT,CASSKGQNTEAFF
.,.,TRBV29-1,TRBJ2-3,TGCAGCGCTAAAGGACTCAGCACAGATACGCAGTATTTT,CSAKGLSTDTQYF
.,few,TRBV14,TRBJ2-5,TGTGCCAGCAGCCAAGATCTAGCCAGGGGCAGGGAGACCCAGTACTTC,CASSQDLARGRETQYF
TRBD1,few,TRBV7-8,TRBJ2-4,TGTGCCAGCAGCTTAATACCGGGACAGGGAACCAAAAACATTCAGTACTTC,CASSLIPGQGTKNIQYF
.,once,TRBV7-9,TRBJ2-7,TGTGCCAGCAGCCCCAGGGAGGGGGCCTACGAGCAGTACTTC,CASSPREGAYEQYF
.,.,TRBV9,TRBJ2-2,TGTGCCAGCAGCGGAGGATTTCGGGGCGGGGAGCTGTTTTTT,CASSGGFRGGELFF
TRBD1,.,TRBV29-1,TRBJ1-1,TGCAGCGTTGTGGGACAGGGAACCTCGGGGACTGAAGCTTTCTTT,CSVVGQGTSGTEAFF
.,.,TRBV5-8,TRBJ1-1,TGTGCCAGCAGCCCGGAAGGTAGTGGAGGGAACACTGAAGCTTTCTTT,CASSPEGSGGNTEAFF
TRBD2,.,TRBV19,TRBJ2-7,TGTGCCAGTAGTCTAGGACTAGCGGGAGTATACGAGCAGTACTTC,CASSLGLAGVYEQYF
TRBD2,.,TRBV5-4,TRBJ2-3,TGTGCCAGCAGCTCCCCGGGACTAGCGGGAGGGTTAGATACGCAGTATTTT,CASSSPGLAGGLDTQYF
.,.,TRBV28,TRBJ1-2,TGTGCCAGCAGTCTGAGCCCTTTGGGGCTCTATGGCTACACCTTC,CASSLSPLGLYGYTF
.,once,TRBV25-1,TRBJ2-7,TGTGCCAGCAGTGCCGACCGCACAACTAGCATCCCCCATGAGCAGTACTTC,CASSADRTTSIPHEQYF
TRBD2,.,TRBV6-5,TRBJ2-7,TGTGCCAGCAGTTTAGGACTAGCGGGAGACGGGTACGAGCAGTACTTC,CASSLGLAGDGYEQYF
TRBD2,.,TRBV27,TRBJ2-2,TGTGCCAGCAGACTAGCGGGAGTTGCCGGGGAGCTGTTTTTT,CASRLAGVAGELFF
.,.,TRBV11-2,TRBJ1-4,TGTGCCAGCAGCTTTAACAGGGTAGCAACTAATGAAAAACTGTTTTTT,CASSFNRVATNEKLFF
.,.,TRBV15,TRBJ1-4,TGTGCCACCAGGGCTTCCAACGATGAAAAACTGTTTTTT,CATRASNDEKLFF
TRBD2,.,TRBV6-1,TRBJ2-1,TGTGCCAGCAGGAAGGGAGGGCAGTTGGATGAGCAGTTCTTC,CASRKGGQLDEQFF
.,.,TRBV10-2,TRBJ1-2,TGCGCCAGCAGTGAGTACGAGGATGGGGCCGGCTACACCTTC,CASSEYEDGAGYTF
.,few,TRBV10-3,TRBJ1-1,TGTGCCATCAGTGAGCGGAGAGGCTATGAAGCTTTCTTT,CAISERRGYEAFF